This T cell receptor (beta chain) was found in a study of CD8+ T cells in alopecia areata. Study findings and constraints: Higher clonality than in normal scalp was seen in lesional scalp, especially alopecia totalis/universalis.

On this clone itself: Its antigen is currently unknown.

Following extraction, RNA underwent reverse transcription to cDNA, which served as the sequencing template. Measured with immunoSEQ multiplex PCR; TCRdb has only the in-frame clones, and not every one. The repertoire holds some 120,000 clones, 47% seen once, with roughly a tenth in the top ten. The TCR originated in a human donor with alopecia areata. The sample consisted of NKG2D-low CD8+ T cells sorted from blood.

In nucleotides, the CDR3 is TGCGCCAGCAGCCCATCTTTGGGGGACCAGACCCAGTACTTC. This encodes CASSPSLGDQTQYF. The chain has TRBV4-3 and TRBJ2-5, with D perhaps being TRBD1 or TRBD2 (5 bases each). V lost 4 bases to trimming and J lost 6 bases, with 15 bases between them. CDR1 is LGHNA, CDR2 YSLEER, per germline. This CDR3 region has 14 residues.